This is a list of T cell receptor beta chains from one sample in a study of blood T cell repertoires in COVID-19. The assay was immunoSEQ multiplex PCR, and TCRdb's table has in-frame clones only and misses some. The data contain over 55,000 clones, around 83% of them singletons. Sequenced material: peripheral blood. The receptors derive from a man aged 45-65 years with active COVID-19. Each CDR3 is given with its conserved first and last residue. Each record gives: D gene, V gene, clone size, J gene, CDR3 protein, CDR3 DNA. The D gene is left open where the match is weak. Rows give clone size only sometimes, using once, few, many, or a class for an expanded clone.

d_gene: -
v_gene: TRBV19
abundance: -
j_gene: TRBJ1-1
CDR3aa: CASSPYRGVGRSEAFF
CDR3nt: TGTGCCAGTAGTCCCTATCGAGGGGTCGGGAGGTCTGAAGCTTTCTTT

d_gene: -
v_gene: TRBV4-1
abundance: -
j_gene: TRBJ2-5
CDR3aa: CASSQPGTHSRAQYF
CDR3nt: TGCGCCAGCAGCCAACCCGGGACTCACAGTCGGGCCCAGTACTTC

d_gene: -
v_gene: TRBV3-1/TRBV3-2
abundance: -
j_gene: TRBJ2-1
CDR3aa: CASSQLATYNEQFF
CDR3nt: TGTGCCAGCAGCCAACTAGCGACCTACAATGAGCAGTTCTTC

d_gene: -
v_gene: TRBV6-5
abundance: -
j_gene: TRBJ1-1
CDR3aa: CASSYSFARLNTEAFF
CDR3nt: TGTGCCAGCAGTTACTCGTTCGCCAGATTGAACACTGAAGCTTTCTTT

d_gene: TRBD2
v_gene: TRBV19
abundance: -
j_gene: TRBJ2-1
CDR3aa: CASSPRTSASYNEQFF
CDR3nt: TGTGCCAGTAGTCCACGGACTAGCGCCTCCTACAATGAGCAGTTCTTC

d_gene: TRBD2
v_gene: TRBV30
abundance: -
j_gene: TRBJ2-5
CDR3aa: CAWSVLAGAETQYF
CDR3nt: TGTGCCTGGAGTGTACTAGCGGGAGCAGAGACCCAGTACTTC

d_gene: -
v_gene: TRBV6-2/TRBV6-3
abundance: -
j_gene: TRBJ1-5
CDR3aa: CASSYIRGVSNQPQHF
CDR3nt: TGTGCCAGCAGTTACATCCGGGGGGTCAGCAATCAGCCCCAGCATTTT

d_gene: -
v_gene: TRBV6-1
abundance: -
j_gene: TRBJ2-3
CDR3aa: CASSDDSRSTDTQYF
CDR3nt: TGTGCCAGCAGTGATGACAGCCGTAGCACAGATACGCAGTATTTT

d_gene: TRBD1
v_gene: TRBV6-5
abundance: -
j_gene: TRBJ2-7
CDR3aa: CASRAPGQGAHEQYF
CDR3nt: TGTGCCAGCAGGGCGCCGGGACAGGGGGCCCACGAGCAGTACTTC

d_gene: -
v_gene: TRBV25-1
abundance: -
j_gene: TRBJ2-4
CDR3aa: CASSGTGNGDIQYF
CDR3nt: TGTGCCAGCAGTGGAACGGGGAATGGGGACATTCAGTACTTC

d_gene: -
v_gene: TRBV27
abundance: -
j_gene: TRBJ2-4
CDR3aa: CASRLGHTGNIQYF
CDR3nt: TGTGCCAGCAGACTGGGACATACGGGGAACATTCAGTACTTC

d_gene: TRBD2
v_gene: TRBV3-1/TRBV3-2
abundance: -
j_gene: TRBJ2-7
CDR3aa: CASSHMAARAGGLYEQYF
CDR3nt: TGTGCCAGCAGCCATATGGCAGCCCGGGCGGGAGGGCTCTACGAGCAGTACTTC

d_gene: TRBD2
v_gene: TRBV7-2
abundance: -
j_gene: TRBJ2-1
CDR3aa: CASSLATSGTNNEQFF
CDR3nt: TGTGCCAGCAGCTTAGCGACTAGCGGGACCAACAATGAGCAGTTCTTC

d_gene: -
v_gene: TRBV11-3
abundance: few
j_gene: TRBJ2-3
CDR3aa: CASSLDSGVGTDTQYF
CDR3nt: TGTGCCAGCAGCTTAGATTCAGGGGTAGGCACAGATACGCAGTATTTT

d_gene: TRBD1
v_gene: TRBV4-3
abundance: -
j_gene: TRBJ2-7
CDR3aa: CASSPGQGGGYEQYF
CDR3nt: TGCGCCAGCAGCCCAGGACAGGGAGGTGGCTACGAGCAGTACTTC

d_gene: -
v_gene: TRBV7-9
abundance: -
j_gene: TRBJ2-1
CDR3aa: CASVAPLIYNEQFF
CDR3nt: TGTGCCAGCGTCGCTCCGCTAATTTACAATGAGCAGTTCTTC

d_gene: TRBD2
v_gene: TRBV5-8
abundance: -
j_gene: TRBJ2-7
CDR3aa: CASRRREGEQYF
CDR3nt: TGTGCCAGCAGACGAAGGGAGGGCGAGCAGTACTTC

d_gene: -
v_gene: TRBV5-1
abundance: -
j_gene: TRBJ2-3
CDR3aa: CASSGSEWSTDTQYF
CDR3nt: TGCGCCAGCAGCGGGAGCGAGTGGAGCACAGATACGCAGTATTTT

d_gene: -
v_gene: TRBV7-9
abundance: few
j_gene: TRBJ1-6
CDR3aa: CASSPTADPSPLHF
CDR3nt: TGTGCCAGCAGCCCGACCGCGGATCCGTCACCCCTCCACTTT

d_gene: TRBD2
v_gene: TRBV5-1
abundance: -
j_gene: TRBJ2-1
CDR3aa: CASSSGTSGGISNEQFF
CDR3nt: TGCGCCAGCAGCTCCGGGACTAGCGGGGGGATCAGCAATGAGCAGTTCTTC

d_gene: -
v_gene: TRBV13
abundance: -
j_gene: TRBJ1-3
CDR3aa: CASSLDRGNTIYF
CDR3nt: TGTGCCAGCAGCTTAGATCGTGGAAACACCATATATTTT

d_gene: TRBD2
v_gene: TRBV7-9
abundance: -
j_gene: TRBJ2-2
CDR3aa: CASSLRSRGRRDTGELFF
CDR3nt: TGTGCCAGCAGCTTAAGATCTCGCGGGAGGAGGGACACCGGGGAGCTGTTTTTT

d_gene: TRBD2
v_gene: TRBV2
abundance: -
j_gene: TRBJ2-5
CDR3aa: CASSGLARVETQYF
CDR3nt: TGTGCCAGCTCGGGACTAGCGAGGGTGGAGACCCAGTACTTC

d_gene: TRBD2
v_gene: TRBV27
abundance: -
j_gene: TRBJ2-7
CDR3aa: CASASGGWGEQYF
CDR3nt: TGTGCCAGTGCTAGCGGTGGCTGGGGCGAGCAGTACTTC

d_gene: TRBD2
v_gene: TRBV4-1
abundance: -
j_gene: TRBJ2-4
CDR3aa: CASSQPLAGGHRNIQYF
CDR3nt: TGCGCCAGCAGCCAACCTCTAGCGGGGGGGCACAGAAACATTCAGTACTTC

d_gene: TRBD1
v_gene: TRBV28
abundance: -
j_gene: TRBJ2-3
CDR3aa: CASSFQGASLDTQYF
CDR3nt: TGTGCCAGCAGTTTCCAGGGGGCGAGCCTAGACACGCAGTATTTT

d_gene: TRBD2
v_gene: TRBV4-2
abundance: -
j_gene: TRBJ2-3
CDR3aa: CASSPGGAGDTQYF
CDR3nt: TGTGCCAGCAGCCCCGGGGGGGCGGGAGATACGCAGTATTTT

d_gene: -
v_gene: TRBV6-5
abundance: -
j_gene: TRBJ2-2
CDR3aa: CASSHAQRNTGELFF
CDR3nt: TGTGCCAGCAGTCACGCCCAGCGTAACACCGGGGAGCTGTTTTTT

d_gene: -
v_gene: TRBV5-5
abundance: -
j_gene: TRBJ1-4
CDR3aa: CASSLGVPPGEKLFF
CDR3nt: TGTGCCAGCAGCTTAGGGGTCCCACCGGGTGAAAAACTGTTTTTT

d_gene: -
v_gene: TRBV19
abundance: -
j_gene: TRBJ2-7
CDR3aa: CASSQASDSYEQYF
CDR3nt: TGTGCCAGTAGTCAGGCTAGCGACTCCTACGAGCAGTACTTC

d_gene: TRBD1
v_gene: TRBV29-1
abundance: -
j_gene: TRBJ2-3
CDR3aa: CSGGTGGGTQYF
CDR3nt: TGCAGCGGCGGGACAGGAGGAGGCACGCAGTATTTT

d_gene: TRBD2
v_gene: TRBV19
abundance: -
j_gene: TRBJ2-7
CDR3aa: CASSTSGLAGSSYEQYF
CDR3nt: TGTGCCAGTAGTACGTCCGGACTAGCGGGGTCCTCCTACGAGCAGTACTTC

d_gene: TRBD2
v_gene: TRBV7-9
abundance: -
j_gene: TRBJ2-5
CDR3aa: CASSESGSGETQYF
CDR3nt: TGTGCCAGCAGCGAGAGCGGGAGTGGGGAGACCCAGTACTTC

d_gene: -
v_gene: TRBV4-1
abundance: -
j_gene: TRBJ2-1
CDR3aa: CASSQKSSSYNEQFF
CDR3nt: TGCGCCAGCAGCCAAAAGTCGAGCTCCTACAATGAGCAGTTCTTC

d_gene: -
v_gene: TRBV12-3/TRBV12-4
abundance: -
j_gene: TRBJ2-4
CDR3aa: CASSPSRGIQYF
CDR3nt: TGTGCCAGCAGTCCTAGCAGGGGCATTCAGTACTTC

d_gene: -
v_gene: TRBV28
abundance: -
j_gene: TRBJ1-5
CDR3aa: CASRAEYSNQPQHF
CDR3nt: TGTGCCAGCAGAGCGGAGTATAGCAATCAGCCCCAGCATTTT

d_gene: -
v_gene: TRBV21-1
abundance: -
j_gene: TRBJ2-7
CDR3aa: CASVDPSERFLFYEQYF
CDR3nt: TGTGCCAGCGTAGACCCTAGCGAGAGGTTTCTTTTCTACGAGCAGTACTTC

d_gene: -
v_gene: TRBV18
abundance: once
j_gene: TRBJ1-3
CDR3aa: CASSPRQKFGNTIYF
CDR3nt: TGTGCCAGCTCACCTCGACAGAAATTTGGAAACACCATATATTTT

d_gene: TRBD1
v_gene: TRBV6-6
abundance: -
j_gene: TRBJ1-1
CDR3aa: CASSDTDRAGAFF
CDR3nt: TGTGCCAGCAGTGATACGGACAGGGCTGGCGCTTTCTTT

d_gene: -
v_gene: TRBV11-2
abundance: -
j_gene: TRBJ1-1
CDR3aa: CASSRFPGTEAFF
CDR3nt: TGTGCCAGCAGCCGTTTCCCGGGCACTGAAGCTTTCTTT

d_gene: -
v_gene: TRBV7-6
abundance: -
j_gene: TRBJ2-3
CDR3aa: CASSFTRGRTTSTDTQYF
CDR3nt: TGTGCCAGCAGCTTCACACGAGGAAGAACAACTAGCACAGATACGCAGTATTTT

d_gene: TRBD1
v_gene: TRBV7-9
abundance: -
j_gene: TRBJ2-1
CDR3aa: CASSLATGGEGNEQFF
CDR3nt: TGTGCCAGCAGCTTGGCGACAGGGGGCGAAGGGAATGAGCAGTTCTTC

d_gene: TRBD1
v_gene: TRBV5-1
abundance: -
j_gene: TRBJ1-6
CDR3aa: CASSLGQGNSPLHF
CDR3nt: TGCGCCAGCAGCTTGGGACAGGGAAATTCACCCCTCCACTTT

d_gene: -
v_gene: TRBV19
abundance: -
j_gene: TRBJ1-2
CDR3aa: CASSIDAGSRHYGYTF
CDR3nt: TGTGCCAGTAGTATAGATGCAGGATCGCGTCACTATGGCTACACCTTC

d_gene: -
v_gene: TRBV19
abundance: -
j_gene: TRBJ2-1
CDR3aa: CASSISVYNEQFF
CDR3nt: TGTGCCAGTAGTATATCAGTATACAATGAGCAGTTCTTC

d_gene: -
v_gene: TRBV7-2
abundance: -
j_gene: TRBJ1-2
CDR3aa: CASSFDSTTNYGYTF
CDR3nt: TGTGCCAGCAGCTTTGACAGCACCACTAACTATGGCTACACCTTC

d_gene: -
v_gene: TRBV3-1/TRBV3-2
abundance: -
j_gene: TRBJ2-7
CDR3aa: CASRSGVYEQYF
CDR3nt: TGTGCCAGCAGGTCAGGTGTTTACGAGCAGTACTTC

d_gene: -
v_gene: TRBV19
abundance: -
j_gene: TRBJ2-3
CDR3aa: CASSIGSTGPSTDTQYF
CDR3nt: TGTGCCAGTAGTATAGGGTCTACAGGACCTAGCACAGATACGCAGTATTTT

d_gene: TRBD2
v_gene: TRBV7-9
abundance: -
j_gene: TRBJ2-3
CDR3aa: CASSPWLAGVEDTQYF
CDR3nt: TGTGCCAGCAGCCCCTGGCTAGCGGGAGTGGAGGATACGCAGTATTTT

d_gene: -
v_gene: TRBV2
abundance: -
j_gene: TRBJ1-1
CDR3aa: CASSERQGEAFF
CDR3nt: TGTGCCAGCAGTGAAAGGCAGGGAGAAGCTTTCTTT

d_gene: TRBD1
v_gene: TRBV6-6
abundance: -
j_gene: TRBJ1-2
CDR3aa: CASRGTWDRPFYGYTF
CDR3nt: TGTGCCAGCAGGGGGACATGGGACAGACCTTTTTATGGCTACACCTTC

d_gene: TRBD1
v_gene: TRBV9
abundance: -
j_gene: TRBJ1-2
CDR3aa: CASSAGQDLYGYTF
CDR3nt: TGTGCCAGCAGCGCCGGACAGGACCTCTATGGCTACACCTTC

d_gene: -
v_gene: TRBV7-2
abundance: -
j_gene: TRBJ1-4
CDR3aa: CASSPGGGGTNEKLFF
CDR3nt: TGTGCCAGCAGCCCCGGGGGTGGGGGAACTAATGAAAAACTGTTTTTT

d_gene: TRBD2
v_gene: TRBV19
abundance: once
j_gene: TRBJ2-3
CDR3aa: CASSINRPSGGPRTDTQYF
CDR3nt: TGTGCCAGTAGTATCAACCGACCTAGCGGGGGGCCACGCACAGATACGCAGTATTTT

d_gene: -
v_gene: TRBV12-5
abundance: -
j_gene: TRBJ2-1
CDR3aa: CASGLGRWENEQFF
CDR3nt: TGTGCTAGTGGTTTGGGAAGGTGGGAGAATGAGCAGTTCTTC

d_gene: -
v_gene: TRBV28
abundance: -
j_gene: TRBJ2-2
CDR3aa: CASSLSGVGELFF
CDR3nt: TGTGCCAGCAGTTTATCAGGGGTCGGGGAGCTGTTTTTT

d_gene: TRBD1
v_gene: TRBV5-8
abundance: -
j_gene: TRBJ1-2
CDR3aa: CASRRTGALYGYTF
CDR3nt: TGTGCCAGCAGAAGGACAGGGGCTCTCTATGGCTACACCTTC

d_gene: -
v_gene: TRBV29-1
abundance: -
j_gene: TRBJ2-3
CDR3aa: CSVDMGRSTDTQYF
CDR3nt: TGCAGCGTTGACATGGGCAGAAGCACAGATACGCAGTATTTT

d_gene: -
v_gene: TRBV7-8
abundance: -
j_gene: TRBJ2-5
CDR3aa: CATLTGGDYFEGPQETQYF
CDR3nt: TGTGCCACCCTAACGGGGGGCGACTACTTCGAGGGGCCCCAAGAGACCCAGTACTTC